This TCR beta chain emerged from a study of shared clonotypes between healthy human individuals. Points from the study as a whole: There were few donors, and this limited the genetic and exposure-history diversity represented. In four donors, around 5.5% of naive CD4 clonotypes appeared in common.

The repertoire was sequenced with immunoSEQ multiplex PCR; TCRdb's copy has only in-frame clones and lacks some. The profile shows a few million clones, 93% of them singletons. Germline assignment: CDR1 MNHEY and CDR2 SVGAGI. The V end was cut by 10 bases, the J end by 2 bases, with 20 bases between. CDR3 length equals 15 residues. Cells designated naive CD8 were CD45RO-negative and were positively selected for CCR7, with terminally differentiated effector memory CD45RA+ cells excluded. Those who donated, Caucasian adults without exception, all lived in Nashville, Tennessee. In the case of this clone: Its specificity is unknown.

The chain has TRBV6-5 and TRBJ2-5; D might be TRBD1 (6 bases). This sequence was found in a man aged 18 to 35 in good health. Some clones in this sample may be carry-over from other donors' samples. Source material: naive CD8+ T cells from PBMCs. The CDR3 DNA reads TGTGCCACAGGTCGCCTCGAGGGGGTACAAGAGACCCAGTACTTC. Translation: CATGRLEGVQETQYF.